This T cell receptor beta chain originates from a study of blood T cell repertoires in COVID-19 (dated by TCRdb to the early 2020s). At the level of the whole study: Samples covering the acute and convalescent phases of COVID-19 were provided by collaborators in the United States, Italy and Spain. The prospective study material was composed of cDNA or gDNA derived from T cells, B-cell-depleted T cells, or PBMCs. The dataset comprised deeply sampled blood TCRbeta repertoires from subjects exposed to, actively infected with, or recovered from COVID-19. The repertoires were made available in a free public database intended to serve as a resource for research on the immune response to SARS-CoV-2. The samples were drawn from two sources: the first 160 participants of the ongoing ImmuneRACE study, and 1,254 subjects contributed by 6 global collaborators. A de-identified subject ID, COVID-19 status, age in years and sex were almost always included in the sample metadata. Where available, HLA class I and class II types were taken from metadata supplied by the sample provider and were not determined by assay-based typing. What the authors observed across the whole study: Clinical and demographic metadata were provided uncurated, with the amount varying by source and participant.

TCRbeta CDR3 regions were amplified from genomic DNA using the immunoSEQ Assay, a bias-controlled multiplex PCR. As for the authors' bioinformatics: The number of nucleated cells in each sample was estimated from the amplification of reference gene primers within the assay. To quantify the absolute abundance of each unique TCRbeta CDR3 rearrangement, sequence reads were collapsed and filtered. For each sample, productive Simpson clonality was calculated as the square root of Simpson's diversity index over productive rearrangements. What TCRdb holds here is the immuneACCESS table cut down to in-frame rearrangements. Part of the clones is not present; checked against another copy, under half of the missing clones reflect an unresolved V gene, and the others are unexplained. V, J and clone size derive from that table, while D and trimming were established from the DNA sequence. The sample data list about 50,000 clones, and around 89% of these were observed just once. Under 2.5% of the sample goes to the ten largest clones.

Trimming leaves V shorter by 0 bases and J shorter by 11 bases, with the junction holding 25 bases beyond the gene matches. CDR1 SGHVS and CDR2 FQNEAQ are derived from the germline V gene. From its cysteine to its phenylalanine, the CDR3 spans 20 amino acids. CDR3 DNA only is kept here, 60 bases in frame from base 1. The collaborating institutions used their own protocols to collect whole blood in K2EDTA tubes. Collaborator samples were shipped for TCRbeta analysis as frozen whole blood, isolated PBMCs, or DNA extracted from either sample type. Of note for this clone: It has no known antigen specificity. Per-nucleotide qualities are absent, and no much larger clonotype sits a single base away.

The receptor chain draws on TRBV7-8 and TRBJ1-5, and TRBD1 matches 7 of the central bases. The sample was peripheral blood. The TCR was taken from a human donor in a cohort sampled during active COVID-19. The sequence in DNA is TGTGCCAGCAGCTTAGCGAGGGCAGGGGGTCTAGTGGGGCCGGACCGGTCCCAGCATTTT. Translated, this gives CASSLARAGGLVGPDRSQHF.